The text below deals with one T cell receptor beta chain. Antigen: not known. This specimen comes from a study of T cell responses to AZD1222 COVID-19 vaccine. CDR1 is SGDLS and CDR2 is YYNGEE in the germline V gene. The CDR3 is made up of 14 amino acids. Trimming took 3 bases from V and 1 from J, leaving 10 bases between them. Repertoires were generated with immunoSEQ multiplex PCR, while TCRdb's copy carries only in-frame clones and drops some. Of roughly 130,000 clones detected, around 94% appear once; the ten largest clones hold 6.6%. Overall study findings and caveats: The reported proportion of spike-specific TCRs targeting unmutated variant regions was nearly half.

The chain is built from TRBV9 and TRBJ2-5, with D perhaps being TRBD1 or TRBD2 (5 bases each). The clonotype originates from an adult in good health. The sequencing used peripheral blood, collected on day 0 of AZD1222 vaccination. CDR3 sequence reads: CASSGGRLQETQYF. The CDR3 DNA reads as TGTGCCAGCAGCGGGGGACGTCTCCAAGAGACCCAGTACTTC.